This T cell receptor beta chain was observed in a study of blood T cell repertoires in COVID-19. Study-level information: In each case, the material was cDNA or gDNA derived from T cells, B-cell-depleted T cells, or PBMCs.

In the original analysis: Reference gene primer amplification yielded estimated nucleated cell counts. The data were produced by immunoSEQ multiplex PCR, yet TCRdb's version contains in-frame clones alone and is incomplete. V and J calls and clone size are copied from that table; D and trimming were computed from the DNA. The sample lists about 120,000 clones; roughly four fifths were seen once. Trimming took 0 bases from V and 5 from J; bases not matched to a gene: 2. CDR3 size: 15 residues. CDR1 and CDR2 from the germline V gene are SGHNT and YENEEA. The receptor was derived from a man aged 30 to 45 with COVID-19, enrolled during active disease. This sequence joins TRBV11-3 and TRBJ2-5, with TRBD2 matching 11 bases. The sequenced sample was peripheral blood. CDR3 residues: CASSLDTSGSETQYF. The CDR3 region has the DNA TGTGCCAGCAGCTTAGATACTAGCGGGAGTGAGACCCAGTACTTC. The complete variable domain, with remaining parts taken from reference TRBV11-3 and TRBJ2-5, reads EAGVVQSPRYKIIEKKQPVAFWCNPISGHNTLYWYLQNLGQGPELLIRYENEEAVDDSQLPKDRFSAERLKGVDSTLKIQPAELGDSAVYLCASSLDTSGSETQYFGPGTRLLVL.